These 18 T cell receptor beta chains were all obtained from the same sample, sequenced in a study of T cells after yellow fever vaccination. Each CDR3 protein is one row after TCRdb ran MiXCR on the 5' RACE reads. Of a few hundred thousand distinct CDR3 sequences detected, 15% to 20% appear once; the ten largest clones hold 13% to 15%. The sample consisted of PBMCs, taken 15 days after the yellow fever booster vaccination. Every receptor here comes from a man aged 25 to 45 who received the YFV17D yellow fever vaccine.

The V gene is TRBV12-3 or TRBV12-4, the J gene TRBJ1-6; TRBD1 might be the D (6 bases). V lost 5 bases to trimming and J lost 9 bases, with 11 bases between them. This CDR3 is 13 amino acids long. The CDR3 reads CASSNRVSSPLHF. The CDR3 bases are TGTGCCAGCAGTAACAGGGTCTCTTCACCCCTCCACTTT.

The chain is built from TRBV3-1 and TRBJ2-5; 7 bases map to TRBD2. Per germline, CDR1 LGHDT and CDR2 YNNKEL (reference sequence). The CDR3 has 15 residues. The trim removed 4 bases at V and 4 bases at J, leaving 9 bases unmatched. The CDR3 DNA reads TGTGCCAGCAGCCGGGGACTAAGCGTGGGAGAGACCCAGTACTTC. This sequence encodes CASSRGLSVGETQYF.

This clonotype was detected a few times. J is TRBJ2-7 and V is TRBV28; 12 positions agree with TRBD2. CDR1 is MDHEN and CDR2 is SYDVKM in the germline V gene. Trimming removed 3 bases from V and 6 bases from J; junction bases left unmatched: 6. The CDR3 is 15 residues long. For the CDR3, the DNA is TGTGCCAGCAGTTTGAGACTAGCGGGAGTAAGCGAGCAGTACTTC. Amino acid sequence: CASSLRLAGVSEQYF.

V gene TRBV11-2 combines with J gene TRBJ2-3; possibly TRBD2 for D (5 bases). This CDR3 region has 16 residues. CDR1 is SGHAT, CDR2 FQNNGV, per germline. V lost 7 bases and J lost 0, with 17 bases in between. CDR3 in amino acids: CASTRRRVFSTDTQYF. The CDR3 nucleotides read TGTGCCAGCACCCGTCGGCGGGTCTTTAGCACAGATACGCAGTATTTT.

For the CDR3, the DNA is TGCGCCAGCCACGCCGGGAGAGGAGATACGCAGTATTTT. The encoded protein is CASHAGRGDTQYF. This rearrangement joins TRBV5-1 to TRBJ2-3; the D gene is possibly TRBD2 (6 bases). The CDR3 is 13 residues long. V was shortened by 7 bases and J by 5 bases, with 14 bases between the two germline ends. CDR1 and CDR2 from the germline V gene are SGHRS and YFSETQ.

The rearrangement joins TRBV4-3 to TRBJ2-2, with TRBD2 matching over 13 bases. The CDR3 length is 16 residues. The germline V gene has CDR1 LGHNA and CDR2 YSLEER. Trimming at V came to 5 bases and at J to 6 bases, leaving 6 bases not matched to a gene. Here the CDR3 reads CASSSLAGGRAGELFF. CDR3 in DNA: TGCGCCAGCAGCTCACTAGCGGGAGGGAGGGCCGGGGAGCTGTTTTTT.

V usage is TRBV4-3 and J usage is TRBJ2-3; 9 bases are a match to TRBD1. Trimming took 4 bases from V and 4 from J; bases not matched to a gene: 6. Looked up from germline, CDR1 is LGHNA and CDR2 is YSLEER. The CDR3 consists of 15 residues. CDR3 bases: TGCGCCAGCAGCCCCCGGACAGGGGTTGCAGATACGCAGTATTTT. This codes for CASSPRTGVADTQYF.

The rearrangement uses TRBV13 and TRBJ2-1; 11 nucleotides agree with TRBD2. Germline V gene lookup returns CDR1 PRHDT and CDR2 FYEKMQ (reference sequence). V shed 5 bases, J shed 5 bases, and the junction held 11 bases outside the gene matches. The CDR3 is made up of 17 amino acids. The CDR3, as DNA: TGTGCCAGCAGCCCAAGACTTGGACTAGCGGGTCACAATGAGCAGTTCTTC. Translating gives CASSPRLGLAGHNEQFF.

The chain links TRBV20-1 to TRBJ2-1; 8 bases are a match to TRBD1. Germline V gene sequence: CDR1 DFQATT, CDR2 SNEGSKA (reference sequence). The length of the CDR3 is 17 residues. Trimming at V came to 2 bases and at J to 2 bases, leaving 11 bases not matched to a gene. This CDR3 reads CSARTWDRTRTYNEQFF. As DNA, the CDR3 is TGCAGTGCTAGAACTTGGGACAGGACCCGGACCTACAATGAGCAGTTCTTC.

The chain employs TRBV20-1 and TRBJ2-7; 14 bases align to TRBD2. With V trimmed by 3 bases and J by 6 bases, 10 bases remained unmatched. Germline V lookup: CDR1 DFQATT, CDR2 SNEGSKA (reference sequence). The CDR3 is made up of 16 amino acids. DNA of the CDR3: TGCAGTGCTAGGGATGTGGGGACTAGCGGGAGAGTCGAGCAGTACTTC. Its translation is CSARDVGTSGRVEQYF.

The chain couples TRBV11-3 to TRBJ2-1; D not certain. CDR1 and CDR2 from the germline V gene are SGHNT and YENEEA. The V end lost 5 bases, the J end lost 8 bases, and 10 bases lay between the germline ends. The CDR3 is made up of 12 amino acids. CDR3 sequence (DNA): TGTGCCAGCAGCCGTTCGTTTGATGAGCAGTTCTTC. This encodes CASSRSFDEQFF.

In this sample, this clonotype turned up a few times. CDR3 sequence (DNA): TGTGCCAGCAAACGGAGGGCTGGGGCCAACGTCCTGACTTTC. Translated, it gives CASKRRAGANVLTF. This chain joins TRBV9 and TRBJ2-6; possibly TRBD2 for D (6 bases). CDR1 SGDLS and CDR2 YYNGEE come from the germline V gene. CDR3 length: 14 residues. Trimming removed 6 bases from V and 2 bases from J, with 9 bases in between.

This clonotype was picked up a small number of times. The chain joins TRBV7-2 to TRBJ2-1, with D unclear. Between the trimmed V and J ends, which lost 0 bases and 1 base, there was a span of 7 bases. This CDR3 is built from 15 residues. Germline assignment: CDR1 SGHTA and CDR2 FQGNSA. The CDR3 region has the DNA TGTGCCAGCAGCTTAGCACCCCCATCCTACAATGAGCAGTTCTTC. Residues: CASSLAPPSYNEQFF. Full variable domain (remainder filled in from reference TRBV7-2 and TRBJ2-1): GAGVSQSPSNKVTEKGKDVELRCDPISGHTALYWYRQSLGQGLEFLIYFQGNSAPDKSGLPSDRFSAERTGGSVSTLTIQRTQQEDSAVYLCASSLAPPSYNEQFFGPGTRLTVL.

This clonotype was seen only a few times. The V and J genes are TRBV18 and TRBJ2-7, with D possibly being TRBD2 (6 bases). V was shortened by 3 bases and J by 6 bases, with 12 bases between the two germline ends. The CDR3 runs to 13 residues. Germline V gene lookup returns CDR1 KGHSH and CDR2 LQKENI. The CDR3 bases are TGTGCCAGCTCACCGGTTCAGGGAGGCGAGCAGTACTTC. Its protein is CASSPVQGGEQYF.

This chain uses TRBV7-2 with TRBJ1-1; tentative D call: TRBD1 (5 bases). Germline loops: CDR1 SGHTA, CDR2 FQGNSA. V lost 4 bases and J 2 bases, leaving 11 bases between the germline ends. The CDR3 is made up of 14 amino acids. In DNA, the CDR3 is TGTGCCAGCAGCTCGCAGACAGCTAACACTGAAGCTTTCTTT. Translating it yields CASSSQTANTEAFF.

This clonotype was seen a few times. This chain connects TRBV20-1 to TRBJ2-1; 11 bases map to TRBD2. This CDR3 spans 15 amino acids. Per the germline V gene, CDR1 is DFQATT and CDR2 is SNEGSKA (reference sequence). The V and J ends lost 7 bases and 5 bases, in that order; junction bases with no gene match: 10. CDR3 amino acids: CSVLETSGGDNEQFF. The CDR3 DNA reads TGCAGTGTCTTGGAAACTAGCGGGGGCGACAATGAGCAGTTCTTC.

This clonotype occurred many times. The genes are TRBV9 and TRBJ2-3; D ambiguous. The CDR3 has 14 residues. Trimming pared 2 bases from V and 2 bases from J, leaving 9 bases between. The germline CDR1 and CDR2 sequences are SGDLS and YYNGEE. The CDR3 coding sequence is TGTGCCAGCAGCGTTTTGGGGAACACAGATACGCAGTATTTT. Protein sequence: CASSVLGNTDTQYF.

This sequence joins TRBV5-4 and TRBJ2-4, with 8 bases aligning to TRBD2. J gave up 2 bases and V 4 bases, and 11 bases lay outside the gene matches. This CDR3 is built from 17 residues. Germline V CDR1 and CDR2: SGHNT, YYREEE (reference sequence). The CDR3 loop is CASSPRGGLASKNIQYF. The CDR3 DNA reads as TGTGCCAGCAGCCCCCGGGGGGGCTTAGCTTCCAAAAACATTCAGTACTTC.